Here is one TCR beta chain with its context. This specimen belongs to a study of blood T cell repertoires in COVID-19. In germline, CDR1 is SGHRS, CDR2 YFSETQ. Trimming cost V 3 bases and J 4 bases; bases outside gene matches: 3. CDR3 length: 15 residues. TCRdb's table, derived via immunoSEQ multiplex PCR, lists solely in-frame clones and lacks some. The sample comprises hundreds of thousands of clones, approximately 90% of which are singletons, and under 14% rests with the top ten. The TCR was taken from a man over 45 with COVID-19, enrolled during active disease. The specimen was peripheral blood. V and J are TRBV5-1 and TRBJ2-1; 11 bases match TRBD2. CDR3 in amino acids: CASSSGTSGYNEQFF. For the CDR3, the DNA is TGCGCCAGCAGCTCCGGGACTAGCGGTTACAATGAGCAGTTCTTC.